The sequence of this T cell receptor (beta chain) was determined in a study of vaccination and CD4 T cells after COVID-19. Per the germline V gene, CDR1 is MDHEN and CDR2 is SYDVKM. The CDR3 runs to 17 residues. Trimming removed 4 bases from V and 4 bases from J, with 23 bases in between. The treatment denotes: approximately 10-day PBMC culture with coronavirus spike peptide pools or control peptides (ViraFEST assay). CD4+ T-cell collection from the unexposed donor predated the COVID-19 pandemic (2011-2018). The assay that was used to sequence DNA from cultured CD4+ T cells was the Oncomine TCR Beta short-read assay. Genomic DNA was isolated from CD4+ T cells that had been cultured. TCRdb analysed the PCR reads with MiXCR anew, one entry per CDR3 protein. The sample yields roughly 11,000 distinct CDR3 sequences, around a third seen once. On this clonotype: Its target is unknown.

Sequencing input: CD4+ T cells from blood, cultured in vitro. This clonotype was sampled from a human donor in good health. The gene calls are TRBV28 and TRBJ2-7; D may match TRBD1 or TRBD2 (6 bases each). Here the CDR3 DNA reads TGTGCCAGCAGTTCGCAACCCGGGGGACAAGCTCAATACGAGCAGTACTTC. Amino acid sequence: CASSSQPGGQAQYEQYF.